This is a list of T cell receptor beta chains from one sample in a study of blood T cell repertoires in COVID-19. Assay: immunoSEQ multiplex PCR; the TCRdb copy retains only in-frame clones and omits some. The repertoire holds around 110,000 clones, 84% seen once, with around 15% in the top ten. Sequenced material: peripheral blood. These TCRs come from a woman between 55 and 75 years old with acute or convalescent COVID-19. The CDR3 runs from the conserved cysteine through the conserved F or W. D genes are given only for firm matches. Size is stated for part of the rows, as once, few or many counts, or as a class when the clone is expanded.

>TRBV20-1|TRBJ1-2|-|-
CSASRDGYTF
TGCAGTGCTAGCAGGGATGGCTACACCTTC
>TRBV5-1|TRBJ1-2|-|TRBD1
CASSLFGTDYGYTF
TGCGCCAGCAGCTTATTCGGGACAGACTATGGCTACACCTTC
>TRBV5-1|TRBJ1-2|-|-
CASSESPNYGYTF
TGCGCCAGCAGCGAAAGCCCTAATTATGGCTACACCTTC
>TRBV30|TRBJ2-1|-|TRBD1
CAWSVLGTGSYNEQFF
TGTGCCTGGAGTGTCTTAGGGACAGGCTCCTACAATGAGCAGTTCTTC
>TRBV6-6|TRBJ2-3|-|TRBD2
CASSYVTSGSADTQYF
TGTGCCAGCAGTTATGTTACTAGCGGGAGCGCAGATACGCAGTATTTT
>TRBV10-3|TRBJ2-7|once|TRBD2
CAISESLAGEANLYEQYF
TGTGCCATCAGTGAATCCCTAGCGGGGGAAGCGAACCTGTACGAGCAGTACTTC
>TRBV7-2|TRBJ1-2|-|-
CASSLARAGYGYTF
TGTGCCAGCAGCTTAGCACGGGCGGGCTATGGCTACACCTTC
>TRBV9|TRBJ2-1|-|-
CASSGGRAYYNEQFF
TGTGCCAGCAGCGGGGGCAGGGCCTACTACAATGAGCAGTTCTTC
>TRBV7-2|TRBJ1-1|-|-
CASSRQRDTEAFF
TGTGCCAGCAGCCGACAGCGGGACACTGAAGCTTTCTTT
>TRBV7-2|TRBJ1-2|once|TRBD1
CASSRDRGGYTF
TGTGCCAGCAGCCGGGACAGGGGGGGCTACACCTTC
>TRBV21-1|TRBJ2-3|-|-
CASSTRDRSFTDTQYF
TGTGCCAGCAGCACCCGAGACAGGTCATTCACAGATACGCAGTATTTT
>TRBV10-3|TRBJ2-5|-|-
CAISEFSGQETQYF
TGTGCCATCAGTGAGTTTAGCGGCCAAGAGACCCAGTACTTC
>TRBV18|TRBJ2-6|-|-
CASSTGGSGANVLTF
TGTGCCAGCTCAACGGGTGGCTCTGGGGCCAACGTCCTGACTTTC
>TRBV12-3/TRBV12-4|TRBJ1-2|-|-
CASSSGRYGYTF
TGTGCCAGCAGTTCGGGTCGGTATGGCTACACCTTC
>TRBV30|TRBJ2-7|-|-
CAWSRQVDEQYF
TGTGCCTGGAGCCGACAGGTTGACGAGCAGTACTTC
>TRBV7-8|TRBJ2-3|-|TRBD1
CASSRRTGGSWGDTQYF
TGTGCCAGCAGCCGCCGGACAGGGGGCTCGTGGGGAGATACGCAGTATTTT
>TRBV19|TRBJ2-5|-|TRBD1
CASRDRGQSETQYF
TGTGCCAGTAGGGACAGGGGGCAGTCGGAGACCCAGTACTTC
>TRBV29-1|TRBJ1-1|-|-
CSVALRAPMNTEAFF
TGCAGCGTCGCACTCAGGGCCCCCATGAACACTGAAGCTTTCTTT
>TRBV5-6|TRBJ2-5|-|TRBD2
CASSLEGRVLAGVETQYF
TGTGCCAGCAGCTTGGAAGGAAGGGTACTAGCGGGGGTAGAGACCCAGTACTTC
>TRBV5-6|TRBJ2-3|-|TRBD1
CASSPKQGRTDTQYF
TGTGCCAGCAGTCCCAAACAGGGGAGAACAGATACGCAGTATTTT
>TRBV20-1|TRBJ1-3|-|-
CSASPPGRAGGNTIYF
TGCAGTGCTAGTCCCCCCGGCAGGGCTGGAGGAAACACCATATATTTT
>TRBV29-1|TRBJ2-7|few|-
CSIRDFSYEQYF
TGCAGCATACGGGACTTCTCCTACGAGCAGTACTTC
>TRBV5-1|TRBJ1-2|-|-
CASSLNGQGSGYGYTF
TGCGCCAGCAGCTTGAATGGTCAGGGGAGCGGTTATGGCTACACCTTC
>TRBV2|TRBJ1-5|few|-
CASSEGGGNQPQHF
TGTGCCAGCAGTGAAGGGGGGGGCAATCAGCCCCAGCATTTT
>TRBV28|TRBJ2-5|-|-
CASSLGAMTGTLRETQYF
TGTGCCAGCAGTTTGGGAGCAATGACAGGGACTCTAAGGGAGACCCAGTACTTC
>TRBV2|TRBJ1-1|-|TRBD1
CASRGTGDTEAFF
TGTGCCAGCAGGGGCACAGGGGACACTGAAGCTTTCTTT
>TRBV19|TRBJ1-1|-|-
CASSIARGQNTEAFF
TGTGCCAGTAGTATCGCCAGGGGCCAAAACACTGAAGCTTTCTTT
>TRBV5-5|TRBJ2-7|-|-
CASSGTLTYEQYF
TGTGCCAGCAGCGGGACACTAACCTACGAGCAGTACTTC
>TRBV7-8|TRBJ2-7|-|TRBD2
CASSEGLADSYEQYF
TGTGCCAGCAGCGAAGGACTAGCGGACTCCTACGAGCAGTACTTC
>TRBV19|TRBJ1-1|once|TRBD1
CASSTMTGFGQAFF
TGTGCCAGTAGTACAATGACAGGGTTTGGCCAAGCTTTCTTT
>TRBV6-5|TRBJ1-6|-|-
CAITGDLNSPLHF
TGTGCCATCACCGGTGATCTTAATTCACCCCTCCACTTT
>TRBV10-3|TRBJ2-3|-|TRBD1
CAIRSDRDTDTQYF
TGTGCCATCAGGTCGGACAGGGACACAGATACGCAGTATTTT
>TRBV10-2|TRBJ1-2|-|-
CASSESLDRGYTF
TGCGCCAGCAGTGAGTCGCTCGACAGAGGCTACACCTTC
>TRBV5-4|TRBJ2-1|-|TRBD1
CASRQGQGANNEQFF
TGTGCCAGCAGACAAGGACAGGGGGCAAACAATGAGCAGTTCTTC
>TRBV15|TRBJ2-1|-|TRBD1
CATSRAQGAGIYNEQFF
TGTGCCACCAGCAGAGCACAGGGGGCGGGTATCTACAATGAGCAGTTCTTC
>TRBV3-1/TRBV3-2|TRBJ1-6|-|-
CASSYGGMNSPLHF
TGTGCCAGCAGCTATGGGGGGATGAATTCACCCCTCCACTTT
>TRBV7-2|TRBJ1-2|-|TRBD1
CASSLVDRGSLDGYTF
TGTGCCAGCAGCTTAGTGGACAGGGGATCACTAGATGGCTACACCTTC
>TRBV5-4|TRBJ2-1|-|TRBD2
CASSFLAGGGNEQFF
TGTGCCAGCAGCTTCCTAGCGGGGGGAGGGAATGAGCAGTTCTTC
>TRBV9|TRBJ2-1|-|TRBD2
CASSVALAGINEQFF
TGTGCCAGCAGCGTGGCCCTAGCGGGGATCAATGAGCAGTTCTTC
>TRBV30|TRBJ2-7|-|-
CAWRSSLALYEQYF
TGTGCCTGGAGGTCCTCATTGGCTCTCTACGAGCAGTACTTC
>TRBV6-6|TRBJ2-5|-|TRBD2
CASRGLAAETQYF
TGTGCCAGCAGGGGGCTAGCGGCAGAGACCCAGTACTTC
>TRBV24-1|TRBJ2-1|once|TRBD1
CATSDPTPETGGKQFF
TGTGCCACCAGTGATCCGACCCCCGAGACAGGGGGCAAGCAGTTCTTC
>TRBV27|TRBJ1-2|-|-
CASSKQGNDGYTF
TGTGCCAGCAGTAAACAGGGTAATGATGGCTACACCTTC
>TRBV28|TRBJ1-2|-|TRBD1
CASSGGQGRVDNYGYTF
TGTGCCAGCAGTGGCGGACAGGGTAGGGTGGACAACTATGGCTACACCTTC
>TRBV6-5|TRBJ1-2|-|-
CASTQGGAAYGYTF
TGTGCCAGCACCCAAGGGGGTGCTGCCTATGGCTACACCTTC
>TRBV5-1|TRBJ1-2|-|-
CASSTDPTVYGYTF
TGCGCCAGCAGTACAGACCCCACAGTCTATGGCTACACCTTC
>TRBV7-9|TRBJ1-2|-|TRBD1
CASSPTGGANYGYTF
TGTGCCAGCAGTCCTACAGGGGGAGCTAACTATGGCTACACCTTC
>TRBV11-2|TRBJ1-3|-|TRBD1
CASSLSGQGNTIYF
TGTGCCAGCAGCTTATCCGGACAGGGGAACACCATATATTTT
>TRBV18|TRBJ1-3|-|-
CASSLGQLSGNTIYF
TGTGCCAGCTCGTTAGGACAGCTCTCTGGAAACACCATATATTTT
>TRBV27|TRBJ2-7|-|TRBD1
CASSLIRGLYEQYF
TGTGCCAGCAGTTTAATCAGGGGGCTGTACGAGCAGTACTTC
>TRBV19|TRBJ2-1|-|TRBD1
CASSYLGQDEQFF
TGTGCCAGTAGCTACCTCGGACAGGATGAGCAGTTCTTC
>TRBV9|TRBJ2-3|-|-
CASSVATSGHLQYF
TGTGCCAGCAGCGTAGCTACGTCGGGACACCTGCAGTATTTT
>TRBV10-2|TRBJ1-1|-|-
CASKQGDTEAFF
TGCGCCAGTAAACAAGGGGACACTGAAGCTTTCTTT
>TRBV28|TRBJ2-5|-|TRBD2
CASSTRLAGQETQYF
TGTGCCAGCAGTACGCGACTAGCGGGGCAAGAGACCCAGTACTTC
>TRBV7-3|TRBJ2-3|-|TRBD2
CASSDIGTSGSIADTQYF
TGTGCCAGCAGCGACATTGGGACTAGCGGGAGCATCGCAGATACGCAGTATTTT
>TRBV10-2|TRBJ1-2|once|-
CATRRAGESGYTF
TGCGCCACCAGGAGGGCGGGGGAGTCTGGCTACACCTTC